The 6 T cell receptor beta chains given below trace back to one sample, sequenced in a study of T cell repertoires in cytomegalovirus infection. One entry per CDR3 protein results from TCRdb running MiXCR on the reads. Among a few hundred thousand distinct CDR3 sequences listed, around 27% were seen once. Sequences were obtained from PBMCs. The receptor set was obtained from a human donor in good health (CMV status not recorded). Some clones in this sample may be carry-over from other donors' samples.

This clonotype was recorded a few times. The chain couples TRBV19 to TRBJ2-1; 11 positions agree with TRBD2. This CDR3 comprises 16 residues. Germline V gives CDR1 LNHDA, CDR2 SQIVND (reference sequence). After removal of 5 bases from V and 4 bases from J, the junction contained 7 bases not matched to a gene. The CDR3 DNA follows: TGTGCCAGTAGTGCAATCACTAGCGGGAGTTACAATGAGCAGTTCTTC. This gives the protein CASSAITSGSYNEQFF.

The table lists this clonotype with a few counts. This rearrangement joins TRBV29-1 to TRBJ2-7; a weak D match, TRBD2 (6 bases). Trimming stripped 5 bases from V and 6 bases from J, with 14 bases between. The CDR3 has 12 amino acids. Germline CDR1 is SQVTM and CDR2 is ANQGSEA. CDR3 nucleotide sequence: TGCAGCGTTAGTGCGGGGAGGCCCGAGCAGTACTTC. This translates into CSVSAGRPEQYF.

The rearrangement joins TRBV12-3 or TRBV12-4 to TRBJ1-1; D might be TRBD1 (5 bases). The V end was cut by 3 bases, the J end by 6 bases, with 17 bases between. The CDR3 spans 15 residues. CDR3 coding DNA: TGTGCCAGCAGTTTGAGACAAGGTTGGGGGGCTGAAGCTTTCTTT. It specifies CASSLRQGWGAEAFF.

The chain recombines TRBV29-1 with TRBJ2-3; TRBD2 might be the D (7 bases). The V gene's germline CDR1 is SQVTM and CDR2 ANQGSEA. The CDR3 contains 13 residues. The V gene lost 7 bases and the J gene lost 2 bases, with 13 bases spanning the gap. CDR3 sequence (DNA): TGCAGCGGATGGCGGGGGCACACAGATACGCAGTATTTT. Protein: CSGWRGHTDTQYF.

J is TRBJ2-1 and V is TRBV28, with TRBD2 matching 9 bases. CDR3 length equals 16 residues. J lost 5 bases, V lost 6 bases, and 11 bases had no gene match. Per the germline V gene, CDR1 is MDHEN and CDR2 is SYDVKM. The chain's CDR3 is CASSLPTSGFNNEQFF. The CDR3 DNA follows: TGTGCCAGCAGCCTGCCCACTAGCGGGTTCAACAATGAGCAGTTCTTC.

Turning to this clonotype: Since a much larger clone is just one base distant, this may be a read error. V is TRBV7-2 and J is TRBJ1-5, with D perhaps TRBD1 (5 bases). The CDR3 has 14 amino acids. The germline V gene encodes CDR1 SGHTA and CDR2 FQGNSA. Trimming removed 5 bases from V and 3 bases from J, with 11 bases in between. CDR3 in amino acids: CASSMGPNNQPQHF. CDR3 nucleotide sequence: TGTGCCAGCAGCATGGGACCTAACAATCAGCCCCAGCATTTT.